The rows below give T cell receptor beta chains drawn from one sample of a study of CD8 T cells in Susac syndrome. One entry per CDR3 protein, called by TCRdb with MiXCR from the immunoSEQ multiplex PCR reads. The table records 150,000 to 200,000 distinct CDR3 sequences, more than 90% of them present only once. The sample taken for sequencing was CD4+ T cells from PBMCs. The receptors here all came from a human donor with multiple sclerosis. Both conserved end residues are part of each CDR3. D genes are given only for firm matches. Size is stated for part of the rows, as once, few or many counts, or as a class when the clone is expanded.

CDR3: CASSEPGLGYGYTF
DNA: TGTGCCAGCAGTGAGCCGGGGCTTGGCTATGGCTACACCTTC
D: NA
V: TRBV2
J: TRBJ1-2
size: NA

CDR3: CASSTRLARELFF
DNA: TGTGCCAGTAGTACACGACTAGCCAGGGAGCTGTTTTTT
D: TRBD2
V: TRBV19
J: TRBJ2-2
size: NA

CDR3: CASSSSGLAGGPYAYEQYF
DNA: TGTGCCAGCAGTTCTTCCGGGCTAGCGGGAGGCCCCTACGCCTACGAGCAGTACTTC
D: TRBD2
V: TRBV11-3
J: TRBJ2-7
size: NA

CDR3: CASSFRGTGMIQPQHF
DNA: TGTGCCAGCAGCTTCCGCGGGACAGGGATGATTCAGCCCCAGCATTTT
D: TRBD1
V: TRBV5-6
J: TRBJ1-5
size: NA

CDR3: CASSSVRTRYGTTNEQFF
DNA: TGTGCCAGCAGCTCCGTGAGGACTCGGTATGGGACTACCAATGAGCAGTTCTTC
D: TRBD2
V: TRBV11-2
J: TRBJ2-1
size: once

CDR3: CASSLVPDEGNTIYF
DNA: TGCGCCAGCAGCTTGGTACCAGATGAAGGAAACACCATATATTTT
D: NA
V: TRBV5-1
J: TRBJ1-3
size: once

CDR3: CASSQSPSFYEQYF
DNA: TGCGCCAGCAGTCAATCCCCCTCTTTTTACGAGCAGTACTTC
D: NA
V: TRBV23-1
J: TRBJ2-7
size: NA

CDR3: CASSRGTSGGNEQFF
DNA: TGCGCCAGCAGCCGCGGGACTAGCGGGGGCAATGAGCAGTTCTTC
D: TRBD2
V: TRBV4-1
J: TRBJ2-1
size: NA

CDR3: CASSESEVGTQYF
DNA: TGCGCCAGCAGTGAGTCGGAAGTGGGGACCCAGTACTTC
D: NA
V: TRBV10-2
J: TRBJ2-5
size: NA

CDR3: CASSRSTNEKLFF
DNA: TGTGCCAGCAGCAGGTCAACTAATGAAAAACTGTTTTTT
D: NA
V: TRBV7-9
J: TRBJ1-4
size: once

CDR3: CSVRGGTSQETQYF
DNA: TGCAGTGTCAGAGGCGGGACTAGCCAAGAGACCCAGTACTTC
D: TRBD2
V: TRBV20-1
J: TRBJ2-5
size: NA

CDR3: CSVEDATGRKLFF
DNA: TGCAGCGTTGAAGATGCAACAGGGAGGAAACTGTTTTTT
D: NA
V: TRBV29-1
J: TRBJ1-4
size: NA

CDR3: CASSPLPRHGYTF
DNA: TGTGCCAGCAGCCCCCTTCCGCGTCATGGCTACACCTTC
D: NA
V: TRBV7-9
J: TRBJ1-2
size: NA

CDR3: CASSLDRSSYEQYF
DNA: TGTGCCAGCAGCTTGGACAGAAGCTCCTACGAGCAGTACTTC
D: NA
V: TRBV5-4
J: TRBJ2-7
size: NA

CDR3: CASSTGGVRNTEAFF
DNA: TGCGCCAGCAGCACTGGTGGGGTTAGGAACACTGAAGCTTTCTTT
D: NA
V: TRBV5-1
J: TRBJ1-1
size: NA

CDR3: CASSHYGTTDTQYF
DNA: TGCGCCAGCAGCCATTACGGGACAACAGATACGCAGTATTTT
D: NA
V: TRBV4-1
J: TRBJ2-3
size: NA

CDR3: CASSFEGQGSREQYF
DNA: TGCGCCAGCAGCTTTGAAGGACAGGGTTCTCGTGAGCAGTACTTC
D: TRBD1
V: TRBV5-1
J: TRBJ2-7
size: NA

CDR3: CSVRDRGSSYNSPLHF
DNA: TGCAGCGTCCGTGACAGGGGTAGCTCCTATAATTCACCCCTCCACTTT
D: TRBD1
V: TRBV29-1
J: TRBJ1-6
size: NA

CDR3: CASSQAGTAYSPLHF
DNA: TGTGCCAGCAGCCAAGCCGGGACGGCGTATTCACCCCTCCACTTT
D: NA
V: TRBV3-1
J: TRBJ1-6
size: NA

CDR3: CASSFGTVKETQYF
DNA: TGTGCCAGCAGCTTCGGTACAGTCAAAGAGACCCAGTACTTC
D: NA
V: TRBV11-2
J: TRBJ2-5
size: NA

CDR3: CASSLVALAGVEQYF
DNA: TGTGCCAGCAGCTTAGTAGCACTAGCGGGAGTCGAGCAGTACTTC
D: TRBD2
V: TRBV7-8
J: TRBJ2-7
size: NA

CDR3: CASSEGLADTAREQYF
DNA: TGTGCCAGCAGTGAAGGACTAGCGGACACAGCGAGGGAGCAGTACTTC
D: TRBD2
V: TRBV27
J: TRBJ2-7
size: NA

CDR3: CASRHKSQYQETQYF
DNA: TGTGCCAGCAGACACAAGAGCCAGTACCAAGAGACCCAGTACTTC
D: NA
V: TRBV5-4
J: TRBJ2-5
size: NA

CDR3: CASSERRGWNEQFF
DNA: TGTGCCAGCAGTGAACGGAGGGGTTGGAATGAGCAGTTCTTC
D: NA
V: TRBV6-1
J: TRBJ2-1
size: NA

CDR3: CATDRGGYNEQFF
DNA: TGTGCCACTGACAGGGGAGGGTACAATGAGCAGTTCTTC
D: NA
V: TRBV27
J: TRBJ2-1
size: NA

CDR3: CASSLQNSDTQYF
DNA: TGCGCCAGCAGCCTCCAAAATAGTGATACGCAGTATTTT
D: NA
V: TRBV5-1
J: TRBJ2-3
size: once

CDR3: CASSHRSAYEQYF
DNA: TGTGCCAGCAGCCACCGATCAGCCTACGAGCAGTACTTC
D: NA
V: TRBV3-1
J: TRBJ2-7
size: NA